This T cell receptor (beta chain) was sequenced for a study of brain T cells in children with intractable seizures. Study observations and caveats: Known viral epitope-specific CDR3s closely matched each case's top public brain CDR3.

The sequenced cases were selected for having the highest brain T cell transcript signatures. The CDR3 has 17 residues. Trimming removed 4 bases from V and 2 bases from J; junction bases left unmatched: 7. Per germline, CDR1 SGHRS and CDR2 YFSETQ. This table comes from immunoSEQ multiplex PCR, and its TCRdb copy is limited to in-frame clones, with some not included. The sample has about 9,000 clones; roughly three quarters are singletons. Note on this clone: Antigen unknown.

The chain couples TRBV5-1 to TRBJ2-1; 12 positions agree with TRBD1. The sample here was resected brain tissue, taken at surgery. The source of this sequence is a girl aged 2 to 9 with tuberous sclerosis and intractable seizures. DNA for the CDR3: TGCGCCAGCAGCGCCCGGGACAGGGGGCATACCTACAATGAGCAGTTCTTC. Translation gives CASSARDRGHTYNEQFF. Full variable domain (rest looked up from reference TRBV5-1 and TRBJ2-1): KAGVTQTPRYLIKTRGQQVTLSCSPISGHRSVSWYQQTPGQGLQFLFEYFSETQRNKGNFPGRFSGRQFSNSRSEMNVSTLELGDSALYLCASSARDRGHTYNEQFFGPGTRLTVL.